A single sample is the source of the 11 T cell receptor beta chains below, sequenced in a study of blood T cells in healthy people across ages (dated by TCRdb to between 2014 and 2017). Library prep was done by 5' RACE. Sequenced on an Illumina HiSeq 2500. A second 7 to 11 cycle PCR used a sample-barcoded 5' primer and a J-beta primer mix. TCRdb redid the processing of the public reads, applying fastp at Q25 and MiXCR, and retained in-frame beta chains. When rows share a CDR3 protein, they turn into one entry using the most common DNA and genes. Present in this sample are nearly 800,000 distinct CDR3 sequences, 45% to 70% of which were seen just once. Clones ranked in the top ten supply around 24% of the sample. What was sequenced was blood. Receptors were obtained from a man aged 40-55 years in good health.

The V gene is TRBV20-1, the J gene TRBJ2-3; D ambiguous. The CDR3 extends over 15 amino acids. V was clipped by 6 bases and J by 4 bases, with 20 bases between them. The germline gives CDR1 DFQATT, CDR2 SNEGSKA (reference sequence). The CDR3 is CSATLTDLFADTQYF. DNA for the CDR3: TGCAGTGCCACCCTCACGGACCTCTTCGCAGATACGCAGTATTTT.

The chain has TRBV4-2 and TRBJ2-7; 7 positions agree with TRBD1. The length of the CDR3 is 17 residues. Trimming took 3 bases from V and 0 from J; bases not matched to a gene: 11. Germline loops: CDR1 LGHNA, CDR2 YNFKEQ. CDR3 amino acids: CASSHIKRGQNSYEQYF. In DNA form, the CDR3 reads TGTGCCAGCAGCCATATAAAAAGGGGACAGAACTCCTACGAGCAGTACTTC.

The J gene is TRBJ2-5, the V gene TRBV10-3; D unresolved. Germline V CDR1 and CDR2: ENHRY, SYGVKD. Trimming stripped 0 bases from V and 11 bases from J, with 16 bases between. The length of the CDR3 is 14 residues. The CDR3 here is CAISESRSVNEQYF. The CDR3 bases are TGTGCCATCAGTGAGTCGCGGAGTGTAAATGAGCAGTACTTC.

This clonotype turned up a few times. V gene TRBV5-1 combines with J gene TRBJ1-1; no clear D gene. The CDR3 is 15 residues long. Germline loops: CDR1 SGHRS, CDR2 YFSETQ. V gave up 3 bases and J gave up 2 bases, with 14 bases separating them. CDR3 protein: CASSSLGNRNTEAFF. The CDR3 bases are TGCGCCAGCAGCTCCCTCGGCAACCGAAACACTGAAGCTTTCTTT.

This clonotype was seen ten or more times. The V and J genes are TRBV12-3 or TRBV12-4 and TRBJ2-3; D may be TRBD2 (6 bases). This CDR3 has 15 amino acids. V lost 3 bases to trimming and J lost 6 bases, with 16 bases between them. The CDR3 here is CASSFGEEPSDTQYF. CDR3 DNA: TGTGCCAGCAGTTTTGGGGAGGAACCCTCTGATACGCAGTATTTT.

This clonotype was recorded many times. J is TRBJ2-5 and V is TRBV10-3; tentatively, D is TRBD1 (5 bases). The CDR3 is 14 amino acids. In germline, CDR1 is ENHRY, CDR2 SYGVKD. The V end was cut by 0 bases, the J end by 2 bases, with 7 bases between. The CDR3 region has the DNA TGTGCCATCAGTGAGTCAGGGGCGCAAGAGACCCAGTACTTC. Translation gives CAISESGAQETQYF.

The chain couples TRBV7-2 to TRBJ1-5; D gene uncertain. CDR1 is SGHTA and CDR2 is FQGNSA in the germline V gene. This CDR3 is 15 amino acids long. Between the trimmed V and J ends, which lost 0 bases and 2 bases, there was a span of 8 bases. The CDR3 reads CASSLAPLGNQPQHF. For the CDR3, the DNA is TGTGCCAGCAGCTTAGCGCCCCTGGGCAATCAGCCCCAGCATTTT. Full variable domain (outside the CDR3, taken from reference TRBV7-2 and TRBJ1-5): GAGVSQSPSNKVTEKGKDVELRCDPISGHTALYWYRQSLGQGLEFLIYFQGNSAPDKSGLPSDRFSAERTGGSVSTLTIQRTQQEDSAVYLCASSLAPLGNQPQHFGDGTRLSIL.

Only a few counts were recorded for this clonotype. A much larger clone lies one base from this, so it may be a read error. V is TRBV4-2 and J is TRBJ1-2; 10 positions match TRBD1. Trimming cost V 3 bases and J 6 bases; bases outside gene matches: 1. This CDR3 comprises 13 residues. CDR1 is LGHNA, CDR2 YNFKEQ, per germline. As DNA, the CDR3 is TGTGCCAGCAGCCACGGGACAGGGGATGGCTACACCTTC. Amino acid sequence: CASSHGTGDGYTF.

The chain is built from TRBV7-3 and TRBJ2-1; perhaps D is TRBD1 or TRBD2 (5 bases each). The CDR3 is 13 residues long. The germline V gene encodes CDR1 SGHTA and CDR2 FQGTGA. V lost 5 bases to trimming and J lost 13 bases, with 18 bases between them. CDR3 coding DNA: TGTGCCAGCAGCCCCCAGGACGCTGGGACCCAGTTCTTC. Encoded protein: CASSPQDAGTQFF.

This chain connects TRBV16 to TRBJ2-5, with D perhaps matching TRBD2 (5 bases). The J call may not be correct, given that the DNA end is closer to TRBJ2-7. CDR3 length: 13 residues. Germline-derived CDR1 and CDR2 are KGHSY and FQNENV. CDR3 DNA: TGTGCCAGCAGCCTCATGGAGGTCTACGAGCAGTACTTC. Translated: CASSLMEVYEQYF.

The chain has TRBV9 and TRBJ2-7; D is ambiguous. V lost 1 base and J lost 2, with 10 bases in between. The CDR3 extends over 14 amino acids. In germline, CDR1 is SGDLS, CDR2 YYNGEE. The CDR3 region has the DNA TGTGCCAGCAGCGTAAGTTCAGGTACCTACGAGCAGTACTTC. It translates to CASSVSSGTYEQYF. Full variable domain (remainder filled in from reference TRBV9 and TRBJ2-7): DSGVTQTPKHLITATGQRVTLRCSPRSGDLSVYWYQQSLDQGLQFLIQYYNGEERAKGNILERFSAQQFPDLHSELNLSSLELGDSALYFCASSVSSGTYEQYFGPGTRLTVT.